This T cell receptor (beta chain) was obtained from a study of shared clonotypes between healthy human individuals. Study-wide results and limits: Among four donors, about 4.6% of naive CD4 clonotypes were found in common. Investigators expected sequencing depth to affect clonotype sharing among donors.

Per the original data handling: As immunoSEQ supplied junction-only sequences (without quality scores), filtering differed. TCRdb keeps only in-frame clones here, not all; method: immunoSEQ multiplex PCR. For V, J and clone size, that table is used; D and trimming come from the DNA. The profile shows approximately 500,000 clones, less than 96% of them singletons. Those who donated, Caucasian adults without exception, all lived in Nashville, Tennessee. A remark on this clone: As yet, its antigen is unknown.

This TCR came from a woman aged 25 to 39 in good health. The sample taken for sequencing was naive CD4+ T cells sorted from blood. Regarding subset: CD45RA+ positively selected.

CDR3 amino acids: CASSSATGANTGELFF. CDR3 DNA sequence: TGTGCCAGCAGTTCGGCGACAGGGGCGAACACCGGGGAGCTGTTTTTT. The chain uses TRBV6-6 and TRBJ2-2, with 8 nucleotides matching TRBD1. The CDR3 is 16 amino acids. Germline V CDR1 and CDR2: MNHNY, SVGAGI (reference sequence). V shed 4 bases, J shed 0 bases, and the junction held 4 bases outside the gene matches.